The 5 T cell receptor beta chains below all came from one sample that was sequenced in a study of blood T cell repertoires in COVID-19. Generated by immunoSEQ multiplex PCR, the TCRdb table keeps only in-frame clones and is missing some. The table lists approximately 100,000 clones, around 88% of them singletons. Source material: peripheral blood. The receptor source for this set is a human donor with acute or convalescent COVID-19. The donor label of this sample is uncertain.

The chain carries TRBV19 and TRBJ2-1, with 9 positions matching TRBD2. Germline V gene data show CDR1 as LNHDA and CDR2 as SQIVND (reference sequence). V lost 9 bases and J lost 5; bases outside the gene matches: 8. This CDR3 comprises 14 residues. The DNA for the CDR3 is TGTGCCAGCCATCGTAGCGGGAGAGACAATGAGCAGTTCTTC. Encoded protein: CASHRSGRDNEQFF. The complete variable domain, with remaining parts taken from reference TRBV19 and TRBJ2-1, reads DGGITQSPKYLFRKEGQNVTLSCEQNLNHDAMYWYRQDPGQGLRLIYYSQIVNDFQKGDIAEGYSVSREKKESFPLTVTSAQKNPTAFYLCASHRSGRDNEQFFGPGTRLTVL.

This CDR3 reads CASSVDRESSYNEQFF. DNA for the CDR3: TGTGCCAGCAGCGTAGACCGGGAGAGCTCCTACAATGAGCAGTTCTTC. This chain links TRBV9 with TRBJ2-1; TRBD2 might be the D (6 bases). V was cut by 0 bases and J by 0 bases, with 10 bases left in between. Per germline, CDR1 SGDLS and CDR2 YYNGEE. The CDR3 extends over 16 amino acids.

V gene TRBV6-5 combines with J gene TRBJ2-7, with D maybe TRBD1 (5 bases). This CDR3 is 14 amino acids long. V lost 2 bases and J lost 6, with 14 bases in between. Germline lookup yields CDR1 MNHEY and CDR2 SVGAGI. CDR3 residues: CASSYGHVTGEQYF. In DNA form, the CDR3 reads TGTGCCAGCAGTTACGGGCACGTCACAGGCGAGCAGTACTTC.

This rearrangement joins TRBV10-3 to TRBJ1-3; 8 bases are shared with TRBD1. This CDR3 region has 15 residues. Trimming removed 3 bases from V and 4 bases from J; junction bases left unmatched: 5. The germline V gene has CDR1 ENHRY and CDR2 SYGVKD. The CDR3 bases are TGTGCCATCAGTGAAATGGGACAGGTGGGAAACACCATATATTTT. It translates to CAISEMGQVGNTIYF.

The chain has TRBV5-4 and TRBJ2-2; TRBD1 might be the D (6 bases). V was shortened by 4 bases and J by 6 bases, with 16 bases between the two germline ends. The CDR3 length is 15 residues. Germline CDR1 reads SGHNT; CDR2 reads YYREEE (reference sequence). CDR3 in amino acids: CASSPRERQAGELFF. CDR3 sequence (DNA): TGTGCCAGCAGCCCCCGAGAGAGACAGGCCGGGGAGCTGTTTTTT. Full variable domain (rest looked up from reference TRBV5-4 and TRBJ2-2): ETGVTQSPTHLIKTRGQQVTLRCSSQSGHNTVSWYQQALGQGPQFIFQYYREEENGRGNFPPRFSGLQFPNYSSELNVNALELDDSALYLCASSPRERQAGELFFGEGSRLTVL.